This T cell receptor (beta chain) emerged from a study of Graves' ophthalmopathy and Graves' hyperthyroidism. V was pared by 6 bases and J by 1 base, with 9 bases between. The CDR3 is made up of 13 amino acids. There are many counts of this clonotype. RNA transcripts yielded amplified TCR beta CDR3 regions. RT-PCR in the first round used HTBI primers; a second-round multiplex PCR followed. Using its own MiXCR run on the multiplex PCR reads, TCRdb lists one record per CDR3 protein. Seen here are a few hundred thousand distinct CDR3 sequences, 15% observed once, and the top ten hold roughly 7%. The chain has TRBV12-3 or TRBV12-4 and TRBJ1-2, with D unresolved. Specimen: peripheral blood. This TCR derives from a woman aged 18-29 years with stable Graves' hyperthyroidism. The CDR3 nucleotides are TGTGCCAGCAGCCCCAACATTAACTATGGCTACACCTTC. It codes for CASSPNINYGYTF.